This passage covers 8 T cell receptor beta chains from one sample sequenced in a study of T cell clones after liver transplantation. Assay used: immunoSEQ multiplex PCR; TCRdb lists only in-frame clones, some missing. The sample yields around 75,000 clones, under 90% seen once. The source material was CD4+ T cells from blood, sampled less than 50 months after liver transplant. The receptors shown here come from a human patient who received a liver transplant. The T cells may come from the graft donor.

The J gene is TRBJ2-1, the V gene TRBV6-5; TRBD2 matches 9 bases. The CDR3 contains 14 residues. V was clipped by 8 bases and J by 5 bases; unmatched bases: 7. CDR1 MNHEY and CDR2 SVGAGI come from the germline V gene. The CDR3 bases are TGTGCCAGCTCGTTAGCGGGGGCGAACAATGAGCAGTTCTTC. Translating gives CASSLAGANNEQFF.

V gene TRBV11-3 combines with J gene TRBJ1-5; 10 bases align to TRBD1. This CDR3 is 18 amino acids long. Losses at the gene ends were 3 bases for V and 6 bases for J; bases not matched to a gene: 14. Looked up from germline, CDR1 is SGHNT and CDR2 is YENEEA. CDR3 sequence: CASSFHPTPGQGSQPQHF. Here the CDR3 DNA reads TGTGCCAGCAGCTTCCACCCTACCCCGGGACAGGGGTCTCAGCCCCAGCATTTT.

This clone was detected a few times. In DNA, the CDR3 is TGTGCCAGCAAGCGGGACAGGGGGTCCCAAGAGACCCAGTACTTC. This gives the protein CASKRDRGSQETQYF. The V call is TRBV6-5, the J call TRBJ2-5; 11 positions agree with TRBD1. This CDR3 region has 15 residues. Germline trimming cut 7 bases from V and 1 base from J; bases unmatched to any gene: 5. Germline CDR1 reads MNHEY; CDR2 reads SVGAGI.

This rearrangement joins TRBV7-6 to TRBJ2-2; the D is unclear. The CDR3 has 15 amino acids. The ends were cut back, 4 bases at V and 0 bases at J, with 9 bases in the middle. In germline, CDR1 is SGHVS, CDR2 FNYEAQ. CDR3 region: CASSYGPTNTGELFF. The CDR3 DNA reads TGTGCCAGCAGCTACGGACCCACGAACACCGGGGAGCTGTTTTTT.

Comment on this clone: An end of the junction does not agree with germline; a read error may underlie this. The chain employs TRBV30 and TRBJ2-7; the D is unclear. The germline CDR1 and CDR2 sequences are GTSNPN and SVGIG (reference sequence). The CDR3 is 11 residues long. The CDR3 region has the DNA TGTGCCTCAGGACGCTCCGACGAGCAGTACTTC. It codes for CASGRSDEQYF.

The rearrangement uses TRBV14 and TRBJ1-3, with unresolved D. Trimming cost V 3 bases and J 3 bases, with 15 bases left between them. The CDR3 sequence is 16 residues long. Per germline, CDR1 SGHDN and CDR2 FVKESK. The CDR3 DNA sequence: TGTGCCAGCAGCCAGGGCAGCCCAGCGCTTGGAAACACCATATATTTT. It encodes CASSQGSPALGNTIYF.

The J gene is TRBJ2-5, the V gene TRBV7-9, with D perhaps matching TRBD1 or TRBD2 (6 bases each). The germline V and J ends were trimmed by 7 bases and 5 bases, with 17 bases remaining between them. CDR3 length: 14 residues. Germline V gene sequence: CDR1 SEHNR, CDR2 FQNEAQ (reference sequence). Written as DNA, the CDR3 is TGTGCCAGCAACCGGGGGCAGACTCGGGAGACCCAGTACTTC. Translating it yields CASNRGQTRETQYF.

Only one count was recorded for this clone. The chain has TRBV19 and TRBJ2-2; D ambiguous. The CDR3 loop spans 15 amino acids. Germline lookup yields CDR1 LNHDA and CDR2 SQIVND (reference sequence). Trimming left V 1 base short and J 2 bases short, with 8 bases between. The CDR3 DNA follows: TGTGCCAGTAGTATAGCACCAGTTAACACCGGGGAGCTGTTTTTT. It is translated as CASSIAPVNTGELFF.